These T cell receptor beta chains were read from a single sample in a study of regulatory T cells in long-lasting Graves disease. MiXCR, applied by TCRdb to the multiplex PCR reads, yields one record per CDR3 protein. The data hold over 650,000 distinct CDR3 sequences, with about 32% observed a single time. The sequencing here drew on peripheral blood mononuclear cells (PBMCs), taken when the disease was refractory, from a patient treated with antithyroid drugs. The origin of the receptors is a female donor with Graves disease. The CDR3 runs from the conserved cysteine through the conserved F or W. A D gene is named only where the DNA matches it firmly. Only part of the rows carry a size: once, few, many, or a class if the clone is expanded.

size: -; J: TRBJ1-6; V: TRBV19; D: -; length: 12; DNA: TGTGCCAGTAGGAACCCTAATTCACCCCTCCACTTT; CDR3: CASRNPNSPLHF
size: few; J: TRBJ1-5; V: TRBV2; D: TRBD1; length: 13; DNA: TGTGCCAGCAAACAGGGGGCAGCTCAGCCCCAGCATTTT; CDR3: CASKQGAAQPQHF
size: few; J: TRBJ1-4; V: TRBV5-6; D: -; length: 18; DNA: TGTGCCAGCAGCTTGAAGGCGGTGGAGGCGGCAACTAATGAAAAACTGTTTTTT; CDR3: CASSLKAVEAATNEKLFF
size: few; J: TRBJ2-7; V: TRBV5-1; D: -; length: 13; DNA: TGCGCCAGCAGTGGGCTGGGATCCTACGAGCAGTACTTC; CDR3: CASSGLGSYEQYF
size: -; J: TRBJ2-5; V: TRBV7-2; D: -; length: 13; DNA: TGTGCCAGCAGCCAGAGTCACCAAGAGACCCAGTACTTC; CDR3: CASSQSHQETQYF
size: -; J: TRBJ1-1; V: TRBV5-4; D: TRBD1; length: 16; DNA: TGTGCCAGCAGCTTGAAACGGACAGGGAAGAACACTGAAGCTTTCTTT; CDR3: CASSLKRTGKNTEAFF
size: many; J: TRBJ2-5; V: TRBV6-5; D: TRBD2; length: 16; DNA: TGTGCCAGCAGTTATAGGGGTAGCGGGGTCCAAGAGACCCAGTACTTC; CDR3: CASSYRGSGVQETQYF
size: few; J: TRBJ2-4; V: TRBV7-9; D: -; length: 18; DNA: TGTGCCAGCAGACAATACGCCGGGGCAGGGGAGGCCAAAAACATTCAGTACTTC; CDR3: CASRQYAGAGEAKNIQYF
size: -; J: TRBJ2-4; V: TRBV27; D: -; length: 14; DNA: TGTGCCAGCAGTTCTTTGGGGGTTTTGAACATTCAGTACTTC; CDR3: CASSSLGVLNIQYF
size: few; J: TRBJ1-2; V: TRBV6-5; D: -; length: 13; DNA: TGTGCCAGCAGTTACGGGACGAACTATGGCTGCACCTTC; CDR3: CASSYGTNYGCTF
size: many; J: TRBJ1-5; V: TRBV2; D: -; length: 14; DNA: TGTGCCAGCAGTGAAGCGCTTCAGCGCCAGCCCCAGCATTTT; CDR3: CASSEALQRQPQHF
size: few; J: TRBJ2-2; V: TRBV12-3/TRBV12-4; D: -; length: 15; DNA: TGTGCCAGCAGTTGGGACGGACTGAACACCGGGGAGCTGTTTTTT; CDR3: CASSWDGLNTGELFF
size: -; J: TRBJ2-7; V: TRBV2; D: -; length: 14; DNA: TGTGCCAGCGGAACATCCGGGCCCTTGTGGGAGCAGTACTTC; CDR3: CASGTSGPLWEQYF
size: few; J: TRBJ2-7; V: TRBV6-1; D: -; length: 14; DNA: TGTGCCAGCAGTGATGAGGCATTATCCTACGAGCAGTACTTC; CDR3: CASSDEALSYEQYF
size: -; J: TRBJ2-7; V: TRBV27; D: -; length: 15; DNA: TGTGCCAGCAGTTTATCGAGCAGCGGGCTGCTCGAGCAGTACTTC; CDR3: CASSLSSSGLLEQYF